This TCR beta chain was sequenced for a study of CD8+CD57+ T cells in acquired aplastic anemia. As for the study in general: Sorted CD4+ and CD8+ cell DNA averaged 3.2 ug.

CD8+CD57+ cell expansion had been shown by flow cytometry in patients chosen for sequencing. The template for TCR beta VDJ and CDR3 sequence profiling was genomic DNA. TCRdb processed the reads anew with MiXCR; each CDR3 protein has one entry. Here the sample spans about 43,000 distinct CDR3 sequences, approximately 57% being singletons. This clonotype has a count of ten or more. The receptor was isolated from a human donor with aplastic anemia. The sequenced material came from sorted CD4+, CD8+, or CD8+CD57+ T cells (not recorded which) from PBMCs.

The CDR3 DNA reads as TGCGCCAGCAGCTTAGGGCAGGAAGCTTTCTTT. It specifies CASSLGQEAFF. V usage is TRBV5-1 and J usage is TRBJ1-1; D gene unclear. V was shortened by 2 bases and J by 8 bases, with 7 bases between the two germline ends. The germline V gene encodes CDR1 SGHRS and CDR2 YFSETQ. The CDR3 is made up of 11 amino acids.